This TCR beta chain is drawn from a study of cytomegalovirus exposure and HLA in healthy donors. The CDR3 runs to 15 residues. Trimming cost V 7 bases and J 4 bases, with 17 bases left between them. Germline V gives CDR1 SNHLY, CDR2 FYNNEI. Each donor's status was that of a healthy bone marrow donor. The PCR made use of 60 Vbeta and 13 Jbeta primers. Produced via immunoSEQ multiplex PCR; TCRdb's table is partial and in-frame only. Here the sample spans about 150,000 clones, around 82% being singletons. This receptor was identified in a woman between 50 and 59 years old in good health and CMV-seropositive. The rearrangement uses TRBV2 and TRBJ1-3; D call uncertain. Sequenced material: PBMCs. The CDR3 loop reads CASTPRQTSGNTIYF. The CDR3 DNA follows: TGTGCCAGCACCCCCAGGCAGACCTCGGGAAACACCATATATTTT.